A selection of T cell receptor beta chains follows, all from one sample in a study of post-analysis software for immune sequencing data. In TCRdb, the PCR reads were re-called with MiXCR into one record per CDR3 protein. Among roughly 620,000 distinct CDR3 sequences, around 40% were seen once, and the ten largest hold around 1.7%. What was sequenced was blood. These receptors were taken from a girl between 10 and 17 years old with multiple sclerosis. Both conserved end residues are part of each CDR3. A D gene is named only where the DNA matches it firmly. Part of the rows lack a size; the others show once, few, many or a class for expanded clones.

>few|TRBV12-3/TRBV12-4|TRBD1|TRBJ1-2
TGTGCCAGCAGGCAGGGGGGGAAGAACTATGGCTACACCTTC
CASRQGGKNYGYTF
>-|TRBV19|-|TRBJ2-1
TGTGCCAGTAGTATAGATTTGTCGGGACTTAACGGTGAGCAGTTCTTC
CASSIDLSGLNGEQFF
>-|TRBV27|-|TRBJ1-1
TGTGCCAGCAGCATTCAGAGAAACACTGAAGCTTTCTTT
CASSIQRNTEAFF
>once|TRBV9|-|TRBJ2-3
TGTGCCAGCAGCGTAGTTGGGCTTAGCACAGATACGCAGTATTTT
CASSVVGLSTDTQYF
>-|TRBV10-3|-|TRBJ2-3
TGTGCCATCAGGGACGGTAGCACAGATACGCAGTATTTT
CAIRDGSTDTQYF
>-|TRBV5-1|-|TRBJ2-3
TGCGCCAGCAGCTTGGGACAGCGGGGCACAGATACGCAGTATTTT
CASSLGQRGTDTQYF
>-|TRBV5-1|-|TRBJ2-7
TGCGCCAGCAGCTTGCGGACGAGTTCCAACGAGCAGTACTTC
CASSLRTSSNEQYF
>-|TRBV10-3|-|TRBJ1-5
TGTGCCCTCCGGGGGCAGCATTTT
CALRGQHF
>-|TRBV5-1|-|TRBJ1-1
TGCGCCGGCAGCTTGGAAGGCAGGTCGAACACTGAAGCTTTCTTT
CAGSLEGRSNTEAFF
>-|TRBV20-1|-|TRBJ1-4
TGCAGTGCGCCGGGGGAGGACTCCAATGAAAAACTGTTTTTT
CSAPGEDSNEKLFF
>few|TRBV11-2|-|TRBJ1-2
TGTGCCAGCAGCTTAGAGGGTGGGACTAACTATGGCTACACCTTC
CASSLEGGTNYGYTF
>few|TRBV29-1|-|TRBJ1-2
TGCAGCGTTGAAGAAAACGGCAGGGGCTATGGCTACACCTTC
CSVEENGRGYGYTF
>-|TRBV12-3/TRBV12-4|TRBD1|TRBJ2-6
TGTGCCAGCAGCCCAGGGGGACCCGGGGCCAACGTCCTGACTTTC
CASSPGGPGANVLTF
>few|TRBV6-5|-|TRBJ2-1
TGTGCCAGCAGTCTAACCCGGACGGCTTACAATGAGCAGTTCTTC
CASSLTRTAYNEQFF
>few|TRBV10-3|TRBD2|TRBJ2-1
TGTGCCATCAGCGATCCGGGACTAGCGGGAGGGCGAAAGAACAATGAGCAGTTCTTC
CAISDPGLAGGRKNNEQFF
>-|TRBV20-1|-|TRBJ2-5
TGCAGTGCTAGAGAGTCCCCGGGAGAGACCCAGTACTTC
CSARESPGETQYF
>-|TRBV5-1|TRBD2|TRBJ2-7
TGCGCCAGCAGCTTGGTTACTAGCGGAGCAACCTACGAGCAGTACTTC
CASSLVTSGATYEQYF
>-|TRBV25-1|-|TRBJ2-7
TGTGCCAGCAGTGACCCAGTCCAAGAGACCCAGGACTTC
CASSDPVQETQDF
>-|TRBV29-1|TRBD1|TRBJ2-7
TGCAGCGTTGTCCCGGGACAGGGAGCAGTCCCTTACGAGCAGTACTTC
CSVVPGQGAVPYEQYF
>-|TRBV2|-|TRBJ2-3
TGTGCCAGCAGTGAACAGGCAGATACGCAGTATTTT
CASSEQADTQYF
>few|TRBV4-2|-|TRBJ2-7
TGTGCCAGCAGCCAAATCGTCCTTCCTTACGAGCAGTACTTC
CASSQIVLPYEQYF
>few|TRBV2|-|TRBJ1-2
TGTGCCAGCAGTGAACGACAGACGGCTGGCTACACCTTC
CASSERQTAGYTF
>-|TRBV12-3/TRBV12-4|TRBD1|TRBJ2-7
TGTGCCAGCAGCTTAAGGGGACAGGGTAACAATGAGCAGTACTTC
CASSLRGQGNNEQYF
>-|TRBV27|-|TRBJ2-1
TGTGCCAGCACTCAGGGGTCTCTTCACAATGAGCAGTTCTTC
CASTQGSLHNEQFF
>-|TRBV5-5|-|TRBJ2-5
TGTGCCAGCAGCAACTCCCCCGGGACCCAGGAGACCCAGTACTTC
CASSNSPGTQETQYF
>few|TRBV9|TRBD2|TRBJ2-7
TGTGCCAGCAGCGTAGATCAAATGGTAGCGGGCTACGAGCAGTACTTC
CASSVDQMVAGYEQYF
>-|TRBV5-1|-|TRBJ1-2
TGCGCCAGCAGCTTGGACCTAACCGGGACTTTGGATGGCTACACCTTC
CASSLDLTGTLDGYTF
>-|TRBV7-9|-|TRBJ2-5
TGTGCCAGCAGTTATCCCTCCGGTTCTTGGCAGTACTTC
CASSYPSGSWQYF
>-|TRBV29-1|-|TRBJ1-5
TGCAGCGTTGCAGGGGCCCTTAGCAATCAGCCCCAGCATTTT
CSVAGALSNQPQHF
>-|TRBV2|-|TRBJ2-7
TGTGCCAGCAGTGAAGACTGGCCAGGGGCCTACGAGCAGTACTTC
CASSEDWPGAYEQYF
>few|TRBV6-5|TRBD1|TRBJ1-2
TGTGCCAGCAGTTACGGGACAGGGAACAGTGGCTACACCTTC
CASSYGTGNSGYTF
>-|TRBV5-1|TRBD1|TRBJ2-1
TGCGCCAGCAGCCAGGACAGGTATGAGCAGTTCTTC
CASSQDRYEQFF
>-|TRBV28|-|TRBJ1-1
TGTGCCAGCACCTGGGATGGGACTGAAGCTTTCTTT
CASTWDGTEAFF
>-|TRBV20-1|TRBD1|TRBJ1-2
TGCAGTGCTAGAATCACAGGGGAACGCGGCTACACCTTC
CSARITGERGYTF
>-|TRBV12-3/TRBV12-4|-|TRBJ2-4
TGTGCCAGCAGAAAAGCTCTGAAGACCTACAATGAGCAGTACTTC
CASRKALKTYNEQYF
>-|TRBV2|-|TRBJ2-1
TGTGCCAGCAGGTGGGAACCGTCGGCGGGTCTCTCCTACAATGAGCAGTTCTTC
CASRWEPSAGLSYNEQFF
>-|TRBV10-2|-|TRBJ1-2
TGCGCCAGCAGTGAAGGCAGGCAAAAAGGGGGCTACACCTTC
CASSEGRQKGGYTF
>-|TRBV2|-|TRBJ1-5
TGTGCCAGCATGGGGGATTGGTATCAGCCCCAGCATTTT
CASMGDWYQPQHF
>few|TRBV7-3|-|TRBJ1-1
TGTGCCAGCAGCTTCGACGGAGCGAGCACTGAAGCTTTCTTT
CASSFDGASTEAFF
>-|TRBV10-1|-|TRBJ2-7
TGCGCCAGCAGCGACGGGTCCTCCCGGGACGAGCAGTACTTC
CASSDGSSRDEQYF
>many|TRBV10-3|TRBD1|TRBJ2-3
TGTGCCAGCTCACCGGGACAGGGGGCCGGAGATACGCAGTATTTT
CASSPGQGAGDTQYF
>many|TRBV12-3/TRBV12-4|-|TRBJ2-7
TGTGCCAGCAGAGCCCCTGGAGGGCTCGAGCAGTACTTC
CASRAPGGLEQYF
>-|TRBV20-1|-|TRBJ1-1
TGCAGTGCCACGGGACCCCCGGGGAACACTGAAGCTTTCTTT
CSATGPPGNTEAFF
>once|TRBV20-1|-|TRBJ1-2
TGCAGTGCTAGTCCCGCAGGGCGCGTCTACTATGGCTACACCTTC
CSASPAGRVYYGYTF
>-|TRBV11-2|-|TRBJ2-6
TGTGCCAGCAGCAGGTCACCAGGGGCCCCATCTGGGGCCAACGTCCTGACTTTC
CASSRSPGAPSGANVLTF
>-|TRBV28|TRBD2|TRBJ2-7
TGTGCCAGCAGCCTAAACCTACTAGCGGGAGGCTACGAGCAGTACTTC
CASSLNLLAGGYEQYF
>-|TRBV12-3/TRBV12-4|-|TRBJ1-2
TGTGCCAGCAGTTCCCTCGGGGGCTATGGCTACACCTTC
CASSSLGGYGYTF
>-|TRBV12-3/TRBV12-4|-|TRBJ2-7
TGTGCCAGCAGCGCTGCCTTGATGGTAGCGGCGCCGGGCGAGCAGTACTTC
CASSAALMVAAPGEQYF
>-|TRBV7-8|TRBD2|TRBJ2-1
TGTGCCAGCAGTCCCGGGGGACTAGCGGACCGGTTCTTC
CASSPGGLADRFF
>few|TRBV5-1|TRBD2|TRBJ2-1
TGCGCCAGCAGCTTGGATCTAGCGGGGTCTCTATACAATGAGCAGTTCTTC
CASSLDLAGSLYNEQFF
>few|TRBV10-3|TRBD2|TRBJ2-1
TGTGCCATTACCGGGGGGGACTCCTACAATGAGCAGTTCTTC
CAITGGDSYNEQFF
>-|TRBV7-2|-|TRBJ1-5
TGTGCCAGCAGCCTGGGGCTTCCAGCAACGCCCCAGCATTTT
CASSLGLPATPQHF
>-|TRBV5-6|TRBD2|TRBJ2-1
TGTGCCAGCAGCTTGGGACTAGCGGGGCCTCTTGAGCAGTTCTTC
CASSLGLAGPLEQFF
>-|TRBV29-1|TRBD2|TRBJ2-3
TGCAGCGTGTATCGGGGGGGCGTAAGCACAGATACGCAGTATTTT
CSVYRGGVSTDTQYF
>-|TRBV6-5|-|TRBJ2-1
TGTGCCAGCAGTTACAGGGGGGGGGCGTACAATGAGCAGTTCTTC
CASSYRGGAYNEQFF
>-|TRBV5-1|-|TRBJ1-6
TGCGCCAGCAGCTTGGCCGGGATAACCCTCCACTTT
CASSLAGITLHF
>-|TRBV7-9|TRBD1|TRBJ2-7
TGTGCCAGCAGCTACGACAGGGGGGACAACGAGCAGTACTTC
CASSYDRGDNEQYF
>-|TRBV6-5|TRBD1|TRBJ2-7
TGTGCCAGCAGTTACCAAAGACAGGGCCCCTCCTACGAGCAGTACTTC
CASSYQRQGPSYEQYF
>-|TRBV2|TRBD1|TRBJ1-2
TGTGCCAGCAGTAGAGCGGGACAGAGGAACTATGGCTACACCTTC
CASSRAGQRNYGYTF
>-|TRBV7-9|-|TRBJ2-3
TGTGCCAGCAGCCGTGATACAGATACGCAGTATTTT
CASSRDTDTQYF